This TCR beta chain was sequenced for a study of T cell responses to AZD1222 COVID-19 vaccine. Overall study: Recipients boosted at about 4 weeks or about 12 weeks are pooled.

Study findings and constraints: Spike-wide coverage was observed for vaccine-associated CD4 TCRs, with dominant responses at 160-218 and 743-854. The study identified only six AZD1222 recipients as seropositive at baseline.

TCRdb's table, derived via immunoSEQ multiplex PCR, lists solely in-frame clones and lacks some. The table includes over 110,000 clones, roughly 90% detected once. As for this clone: Its antigen is as yet unknown.

The receptor's source is an adult in good health. The sample in question was peripheral blood, obtained on day 0 of AZD1222 vaccination.

The CDR3 is CASSYGGVDTEAFF. CDR3 nucleotide sequence: TGCGCCAGCAGCTACGGGGGTGTCGACACTGAAGCTTTCTTT. This sequence joins TRBV5-1 and TRBJ1-1; D may be TRBD1 (5 bases). V lost 3 bases, J lost 3 bases, and 12 bases lay in between. Germline lookup yields CDR1 SGHRS and CDR2 YFSETQ. The CDR3 length is 14 residues. Complete variable domain (other parts from reference TRBV5-1 and TRBJ1-1): KAGVTQTPRYLIKTRGQQVTLSCSPISGHRSVSWYQQTPGQGLQFLFEYFSETQRNKGNFPGRFSGRQFSNSRSEMNVSTLELGDSALYLCASSYGGVDTEAFFGQGTRLTVV.